This T cell receptor beta chain was captured by sequencing in a study of cytomegalovirus exposure and HLA in healthy donors. Trimming removed 9 bases from V and 7 bases from J, with 21 bases in between. The CDR3 contains 15 residues. Germline V lookup: CDR1 LGHNT, CDR2 FRNRAP. PCR primers comprised 60 Vbeta and 13 Jbeta primers. Using immunoSEQ multiplex PCR, the repertoire was profiled, and TCRdb retains in-frame clones only, with some absent. The table includes around 190,000 clones, 79% detected once. This receptor was taken from a woman between 45 and 65 years old in good health and CMV-seronegative. This sequence joins TRBV12-5 and TRBJ2-2; tentatively, D is TRBD2 (6 bases). Sequencing was performed on PBMCs. CDR3: CARKGVAGRDGELFF. CDR3 DNA: TGTGCTAGAAAAGGAGTGGCGGGAAGGGACGGGGAGCTGTTTTTT. Full variable domain (remainder filled in from reference TRBV12-5 and TRBJ2-2): DARVTQTPRHKVTEMGQEVTMRCQPILGHNTVFWYRQTMMQGLELLAYFRNRAPLDDSGMPKDRFSAEMPDATLATLKIQPSEPRDSAVYFCARKGVAGRDGELFFGEGSRLTVL.